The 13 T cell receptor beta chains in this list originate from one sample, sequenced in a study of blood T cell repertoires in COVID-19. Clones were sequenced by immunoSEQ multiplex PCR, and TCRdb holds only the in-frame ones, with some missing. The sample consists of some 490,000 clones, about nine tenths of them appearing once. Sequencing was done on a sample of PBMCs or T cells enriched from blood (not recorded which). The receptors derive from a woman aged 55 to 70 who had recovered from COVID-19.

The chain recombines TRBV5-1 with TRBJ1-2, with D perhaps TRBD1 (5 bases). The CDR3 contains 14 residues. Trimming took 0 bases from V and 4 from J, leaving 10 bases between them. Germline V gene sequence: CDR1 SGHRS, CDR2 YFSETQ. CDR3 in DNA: TGCGCCAGCAGCTTGGGGGGCGGGAGCTATGGCTACACCTTC. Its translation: CASSLGGGSYGYTF.

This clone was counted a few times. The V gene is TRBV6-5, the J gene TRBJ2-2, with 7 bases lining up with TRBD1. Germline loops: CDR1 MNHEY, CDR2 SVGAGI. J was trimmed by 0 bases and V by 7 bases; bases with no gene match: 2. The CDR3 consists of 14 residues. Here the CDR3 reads CASIGTANTGELFF. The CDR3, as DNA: TGTGCCAGCATTGGGACAGCGAACACCGGGGAGCTGTTTTTT.

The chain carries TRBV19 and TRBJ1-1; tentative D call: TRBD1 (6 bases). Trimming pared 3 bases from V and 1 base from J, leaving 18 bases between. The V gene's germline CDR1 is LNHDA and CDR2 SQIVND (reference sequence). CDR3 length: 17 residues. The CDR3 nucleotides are TGTGCCAGTAGTATCCCAAAGGACAGTTCCAAGAACACTGAAGCTTTCTTT. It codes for CASSIPKDSSKNTEAFF.

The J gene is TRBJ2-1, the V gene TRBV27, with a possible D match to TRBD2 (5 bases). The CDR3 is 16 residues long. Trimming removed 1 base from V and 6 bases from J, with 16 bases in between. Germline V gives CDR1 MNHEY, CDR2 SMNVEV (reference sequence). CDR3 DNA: TGTGCCAGCAGTTTATTTATGCTAGCCGACCTCAATGAGCAGTTCTTC. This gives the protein CASSLFMLADLNEQFF.

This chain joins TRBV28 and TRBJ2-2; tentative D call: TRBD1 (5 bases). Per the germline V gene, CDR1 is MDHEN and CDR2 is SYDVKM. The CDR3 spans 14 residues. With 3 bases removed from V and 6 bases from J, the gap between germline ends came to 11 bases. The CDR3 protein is CASSLQGGPGELFF. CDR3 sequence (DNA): TGTGCCAGCAGTTTGCAGGGCGGACCCGGGGAGCTGTTTTTT. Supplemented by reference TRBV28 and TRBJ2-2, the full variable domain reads DVKVTQSSRYLVKRTGEKVFLECVQDMDHENMFWYRQDPGLGLRLIYFSYDVKMKEKGDIPEGYSVSREKKERFSLILESASTNQTSMYLCASSLQGGPGELFFGEGSRLTVL.

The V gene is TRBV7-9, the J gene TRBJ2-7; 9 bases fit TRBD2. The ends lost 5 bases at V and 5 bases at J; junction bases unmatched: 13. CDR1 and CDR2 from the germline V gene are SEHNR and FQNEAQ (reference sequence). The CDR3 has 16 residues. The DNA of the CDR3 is TGTGCCAGCAGCGTACTCAGGGGACTAGCTGCCCACGAGCAGTACTTC. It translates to CASSVLRGLAAHEQYF.

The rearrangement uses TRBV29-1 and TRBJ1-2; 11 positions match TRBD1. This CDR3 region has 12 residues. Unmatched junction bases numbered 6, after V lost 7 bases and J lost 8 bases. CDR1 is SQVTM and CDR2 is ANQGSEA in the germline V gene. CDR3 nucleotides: TGCAGCGGTCGACGGGACAGGGGGGGCTACACCTTC. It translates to CSGRRDRGGYTF.

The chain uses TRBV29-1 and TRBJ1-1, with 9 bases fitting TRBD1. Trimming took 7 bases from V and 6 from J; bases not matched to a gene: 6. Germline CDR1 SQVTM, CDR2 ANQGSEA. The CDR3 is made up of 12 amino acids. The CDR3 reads CSADRGRAEAFF. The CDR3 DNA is TGCAGCGCGGACAGGGGAAGGGCTGAAGCTTTCTTT.

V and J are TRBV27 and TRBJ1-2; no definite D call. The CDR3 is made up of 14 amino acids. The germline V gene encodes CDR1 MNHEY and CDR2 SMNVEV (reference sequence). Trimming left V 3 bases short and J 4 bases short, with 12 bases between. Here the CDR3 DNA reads TGTGCCAGCAGTTTCGCAGGCTCGCGCTATGGCTACACCTTC. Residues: CASSFAGSRYGYTF.

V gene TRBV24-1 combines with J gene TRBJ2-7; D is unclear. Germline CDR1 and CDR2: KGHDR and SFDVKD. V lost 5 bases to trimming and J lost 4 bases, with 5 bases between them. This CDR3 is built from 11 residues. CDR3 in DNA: TGTGCCACCAGTGGTGAGTACGAGCAGTACGTC. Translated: CATSGEYEQYV.

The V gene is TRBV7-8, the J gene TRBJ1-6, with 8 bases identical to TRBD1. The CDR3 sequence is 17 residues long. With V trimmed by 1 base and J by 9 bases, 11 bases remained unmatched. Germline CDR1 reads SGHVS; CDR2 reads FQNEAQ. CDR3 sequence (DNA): TGTGCCAGCAGCTTAGGGGGGGGGACAGGTTTAGGTTCACCCCTCCACTTT. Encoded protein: CASSLGGGTGLGSPLHF. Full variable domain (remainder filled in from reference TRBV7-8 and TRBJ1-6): GAGVSQSPRYKVAKRGQDVALRCDPISGHVSLFWYQQALGQGPEFLTYFQNEAQLDKSGLPSDRFFAERPEGSVSTLKIQRTQQEDSAVYLCASSLGGGTGLGSPLHFGNGTRLTVT.

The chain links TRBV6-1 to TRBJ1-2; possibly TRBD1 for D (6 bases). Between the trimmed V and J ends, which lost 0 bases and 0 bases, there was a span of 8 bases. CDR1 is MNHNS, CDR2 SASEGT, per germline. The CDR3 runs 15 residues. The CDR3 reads CASSEAEGANYGYTF. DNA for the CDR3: TGTGCCAGCAGTGAAGCAGAGGGGGCTAACTATGGCTACACCTTC.

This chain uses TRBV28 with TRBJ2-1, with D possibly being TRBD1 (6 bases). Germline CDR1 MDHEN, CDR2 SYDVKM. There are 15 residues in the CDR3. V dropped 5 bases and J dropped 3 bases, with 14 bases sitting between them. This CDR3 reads CASSPTGTYYNEQFF. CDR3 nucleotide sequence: TGTGCCAGCAGTCCAACCGGGACATACTACAATGAGCAGTTCTTC. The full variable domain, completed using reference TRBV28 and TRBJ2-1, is DVKVTQSSRYLVKRTGEKVFLECVQDMDHENMFWYRQDPGLGLRLIYFSYDVKMKEKGDIPEGYSVSREKKERFSLILESASTNQTSMYLCASSPTGTYYNEQFFGPGTRLTVL.